Following are 10 T cell receptor beta chains from one sample sequenced in a study of T-cell memory formation after mild COVID-19 (dated by TCRdb to the early 2020s). Libraries came from 5' RACE. Sequencing took place on an Illumina NovaSeq 6000. TCRdb trimmed public reads at Q25 via fastp, called clones via MiXCR and kept in-frame beta chains. Rows with a matching CDR3 protein are joined into one entry that keeps the most common DNA and genes. Present in this sample are nearly 250,000 distinct CDR3 sequences, about 16% of which were seen just once. 2.1% of the sample is taken by the ten largest. The sample taken for sequencing was PBMCs or a T cell subset sorted from them (not recorded which). The receptors were sampled from an adult woman who had mild COVID-19 (a few samples of this study predate the infection). The sample titles of this study are shuffled in the database, so cell type and time point are left out; the donor was told from shared clones.

This clonotype was seen only a few times. The gene calls are TRBV12-3 or TRBV12-4 and TRBJ2-7, with TRBD2 identical over 7 bases. This CDR3 spans 14 amino acids. Losses at the gene ends were 7 bases for V and 2 bases for J; bases not matched to a gene: 8. Here the CDR3 DNA reads TGTGCCAGCACCCGAGCGGGACCAACCTACGAGCAGTACTTC. Amino acids: CASTRAGPTYEQYF.

There are many counts of this clonotype. V usage is TRBV6-5 and J usage is TRBJ2-2; D not certain. With 6 bases removed from V and 5 bases from J, the gap between germline ends came to 16 bases. This CDR3 has 15 residues. Per germline, CDR1 MNHEY and CDR2 SVGAGI. The CDR3 DNA is TGTGCCAGCAGAAAGGATAATCGGAGAACCGGGGAGCTGTTTTTT. Encoded protein: CASRKDNRRTGELFF.

This clonotype appeared a few times. The chain recombines TRBV5-6 with TRBJ2-3; TRBD2 matches at 12 bases. This CDR3 contains 16 residues. In germline, CDR1 is SGHDT, CDR2 YYEEEE. Trimming cost V 4 bases and J 3 bases; bases outside gene matches: 6. CDR3 region: CASSRSGLAGTDTQYF. CDR3 sequence (DNA): TGTGCCAGCAGCAGATCCGGACTAGCGGGGACAGATACGCAGTATTTT.

This clonotype was counted at least ten times. The genes are TRBV2 and TRBJ2-6, with 9 bases lining up with TRBD1. Germline CDR1 and CDR2: SNHLY and FYNNEI. The junction had 6 bases not matched to a gene; V was cut back by 6 bases and J by 0 bases. CDR3 length: 17 residues. The DNA for the CDR3 is TGTGCCAGCAGCCGGGACAGGGCCAGCTCTGGGGCCAACGTCCTGACTTTC. Its protein product is CASSRDRASSGANVLTF.

The chain joins TRBV20-1 to TRBJ2-3; D perhaps matches TRBD1 (6 bases). CDR1 is DFQATT, CDR2 SNEGSKA, per germline (reference sequence). The V end lost 5 bases, the J end lost 2 bases, and 17 bases lay between the germline ends. There are 15 residues in the CDR3. CDR3 nucleotides: TGCAGTGCTGGCCCTCCGGGACAAAACACAGATACGCAGTATTTT. It codes for CSAGPPGQNTDTQYF.

This sequence joins TRBV7-3 and TRBJ2-1, with D possibly TRBD1 on 5 matching bases. Germline assignment: CDR1 SGHTA and CDR2 FQGTGA. Deletions cut 5 bases from V and 5 bases from J, with 13 bases between. The CDR3 is made up of 14 amino acids. This CDR3 reads CASSPQGADNEQFF. DNA of the CDR3: TGTGCCAGCAGCCCCCAAGGGGCTGACAATGAGCAGTTCTTC.

The rearrangement links TRBV5-4 to TRBJ2-6; 7 positions match TRBD1. The germline V gene encodes CDR1 SGHNT and CDR2 YYREEE (reference sequence). After removal of 3 bases from V and 0 bases from J, the junction contained 6 bases not matched to a gene. The CDR3 covers 17 residues. The CDR3, as DNA: TGTGCCAGCAGCTCGGGACAGCCGTTCTCTGGGGCCAACGTCCTGACTTTC. The encoded protein is CASSSGQPFSGANVLTF.

This clonotype was observed at least ten times. The J gene is TRBJ2-5, the V gene TRBV12-3 or TRBV12-4, with no clear D. V was shortened by 7 bases and J by 1 base, with 10 bases between the two germline ends. CDR3 length equals 13 residues. The CDR3 DNA reads as TGTGCCAGCACCAGCCAGTCCCAAGAGACCCAGTACTTC. This sequence encodes CASTSQSQETQYF.

This clonotype was observed a few times. The rearrangement joins TRBV20-1 to TRBJ1-1; D remains ambiguous. Trimming took 2 bases from V and 7 from J, leaving 8 bases between them. CDR3 length equals 11 residues. The germline CDR1 and CDR2 sequences are DFQATT and SNEGSKA (reference sequence). The CDR3 bases are TGCAGTGCTAGACGCACATTTGAAGCTTTCTTT. It encodes CSARRTFEAFF.

This clonotype was seen more than once but under ten times. J is TRBJ1-6 and V is TRBV6-6; D might be TRBD1 (5 bases). The CDR3 sequence is 13 residues long. CDR1 MNHNY and CDR2 SVGAGI come from the germline V gene (reference sequence). V lost 2 bases, J lost 10 bases, and 9 bases lay in between. CDR3 bases: TGTGCCAGCAGTTACGCCAGGGTCTCACCCCTCCACTTT. This translates into CASSYARVSPLHF.